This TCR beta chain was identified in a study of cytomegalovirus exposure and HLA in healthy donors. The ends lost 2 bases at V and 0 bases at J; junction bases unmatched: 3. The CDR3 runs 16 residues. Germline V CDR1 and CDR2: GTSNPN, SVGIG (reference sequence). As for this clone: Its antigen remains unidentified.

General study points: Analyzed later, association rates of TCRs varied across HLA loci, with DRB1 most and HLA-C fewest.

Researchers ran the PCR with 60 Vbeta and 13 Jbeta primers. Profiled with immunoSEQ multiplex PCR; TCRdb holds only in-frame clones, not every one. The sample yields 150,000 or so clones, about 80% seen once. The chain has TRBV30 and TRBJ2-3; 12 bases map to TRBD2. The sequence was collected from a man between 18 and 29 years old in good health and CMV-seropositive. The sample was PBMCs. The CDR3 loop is CAWSLGTSGSTDTQYF. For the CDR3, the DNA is TGTGCCTGGAGTCTAGGGACTAGCGGGAGCACAGATACGCAGTATTTT.